One and the same sample provided the 18 T cell receptor beta chains below, sequenced in a study of shared clonotypes between healthy human individuals. CD8 cells regarded as naive lacked CD45RO, were positively chosen for CCR7, and omitted terminally differentiated effector memory CD45RA+ cells. Profiled with immunoSEQ multiplex PCR; TCRdb holds only in-frame clones, not every one. Here the sample spans millions of clones, about 95% being singletons. The source material was naive CD8+ T cells sorted from blood. These receptor sequences come from a man between 18 and 35 years old in good health.

V gene TRBV27 combines with J gene TRBJ1-1, with TRBD1 as a possible D gene (5 bases). Germline assignment: CDR1 MNHEY and CDR2 SMNVEV (reference sequence). The CDR3 is made up of 18 amino acids. The V gene lost 1 base and the J gene lost 0 bases, with 18 bases spanning the gap. The CDR3 DNA reads TGTGCCAGCAGTTTATTCTTCGGGCAGGGCGTGATGAACACTGAAGCTTTCTTT. Residues: CASSLFFGQGVMNTEAFF.

This rearrangement joins TRBV15 to TRBJ1-1; D unclear. The CDR3 loop spans 14 amino acids. The germline V gene encodes CDR1 LNHNV and CDR2 YYDKDF (reference sequence). Trimming cost V 1 base and J 7 bases, with 13 bases left between them. CDR3 nucleotides: TGTGCCACCAGCAGAGGGACCTTAAAATTTGAAGCTTTCTTT. It codes for CATSRGTLKFEAFF. Supplemented by reference TRBV15 and TRBJ1-1, the full variable domain reads DAMVIQNPRYQVTQFGKPVTLSCSQTLNHNVMYWYQQKSSQAPKLLFHYYDKDFNNEADTPDNFQSRRPNTSFCFLDIRSPGLGDTAMYLCATSRGTLKFEAFFGQGTRLTVV.

This chain connects TRBV4-3 to TRBJ2-5; 8 nucleotides line up with TRBD2. The CDR3 contains 17 residues. Germline CDR1 reads LGHNA; CDR2 reads YSLEER. Trimming took 4 bases from V and 3 from J; bases not matched to a gene: 13. CDR3 protein: CASSPFYPGTREETQYF. Written as DNA, the CDR3 is TGCGCCAGCAGCCCTTTTTACCCCGGGACTAGAGAAGAGACCCAGTACTTC.

The V call is TRBV5-1, the J call TRBJ2-3; the D gene is possibly TRBD2 (5 bases). This CDR3 is built from 18 residues. Germline V gene sequence: CDR1 SGHRS, CDR2 YFSETQ. Trimming shortened V by 0 bases and J by 4 bases, and 21 bases separated the two germline ends. The CDR3: CASSLEANGIPGADTQYF. Here the CDR3 DNA reads TGCGCCAGCAGCTTGGAGGCTAACGGGATACCCGGCGCAGATACGCAGTATTTT.

This chain joins TRBV9 and TRBJ2-1; D tentatively fits TRBD1 or TRBD2 (5 bases each). Germline CDR1 and CDR2: SGDLS and YYNGEE. Trimming left V 0 bases short and J 7 bases short, with 17 bases between. This CDR3 is 16 amino acids long. The CDR3 loop is CASSVDEGLWGNEQFF. The CDR3 nucleotides are TGTGCCAGCAGCGTAGACGAGGGGCTTTGGGGTAATGAGCAGTTCTTC.

The chain employs TRBV7-9 and TRBJ1-2; a possible D gene is TRBD1 (6 bases). The V gene lost 5 bases and the J gene lost 8 bases, with 24 bases spanning the gap. CDR3 size: 16 residues. Germline CDR1 and CDR2: SEHNR and FQNEAQ (reference sequence). In DNA, the CDR3 is TGTGCCAGCAGCCAACTCCGGGACACTGAACTTAAGGGCTACACCTTC. This encodes CASSQLRDTELKGYTF. Combining the CDR3 with reference TRBV7-9 and TRBJ1-2 gives the whole variable domain DTGVSQNPRHKITKRGQNVTFRCDPISEHNRLYWYRQTLGQGPEFLTYFQNEAQLEKSRLLSDRFSAERPKGSFSTLEIQRTEQGDSAMYLCASSQLRDTELKGYTFGSGTRLTVV.

V usage is TRBV5-4 and J usage is TRBJ2-6; unclear D gene. V was cut by 3 bases and J by 0 bases, with 13 bases left in between. Germline V gene lookup returns CDR1 SGHNT and CDR2 YYREEE (reference sequence). This CDR3 is 17 amino acids long. The CDR3, as DNA: TGTGCCAGCAGCTCGACGAAGGCCTACTCTGGGGCCAACGTCCTGACTTTC. Amino acid sequence: CASSSTKAYSGANVLTF.

The rearrangement uses TRBV6-5 and TRBJ2-1, with D tentatively TRBD1 (6 bases). The V gene lost 4 bases and the J gene lost 5 bases, with 9 bases spanning the gap. The length of the CDR3 is 13 residues. Germline CDR1 is MNHEY and CDR2 is SVGAGI. CDR3 in DNA: TGTGCCAGCAGTTTAGGACAGCACAATGAGCAGTTCTTC. Amino acid sequence: CASSLGQHNEQFF.

As regards this clone: Other DNA sequences in the same sample also yield this CDR3. CDR3 DNA: TGTGCCAGCAGCGTTAGTCCCGGGGAGCTGTTTTTT. Protein product: CASSVSPGELFF. The rearrangement uses TRBV9 and TRBJ2-2; D not resolved. The CDR3 spans 12 residues. The V gene lost 2 bases and the J gene lost 6 bases, with 5 bases spanning the gap. Germline CDR1 is SGDLS and CDR2 is YYNGEE.

The rearrangement joins TRBV6-5 to TRBJ2-2; D is perhaps TRBD2 (5 bases). The CDR3 has 13 amino acids. Germline V gene sequence: CDR1 MNHEY, CDR2 SVGAGI. V was cut by 7 bases and J by 5 bases, with 11 bases left in between. The CDR3 nucleotides read TGTGCCAGCACCCGAGGGTTGACCGGGGAGCTGTTTTTT. The encoded protein is CASTRGLTGELFF.

The rearrangement links TRBV5-5 to TRBJ2-7, with D unclear. This CDR3 is built from 13 residues. Trimming left V 4 bases short and J 0 bases short, with 8 bases between. Germline V gene data show CDR1 as SGHKS and CDR2 as YYEKEE (reference sequence). CDR3 region: CASSLIDSYEQYF. The DNA of the CDR3 is TGTGCCAGCAGCCTCATCGACTCCTACGAGCAGTACTTC.

There are a few counts of this clone. The chain uses TRBV6-1 and TRBJ2-7; 9 bases agree with TRBD2. The V gene end was trimmed by 6 bases and the J gene end by 1 base; junction bases not matched to a gene: 4. The CDR3 spans 14 residues. Per germline, CDR1 MNHNS and CDR2 SASEGT. The CDR3 nucleotides are TGTGCCAGCAGCCCGACTAGCGGATCCTACGAGCAGTACTTC. Amino acid sequence: CASSPTSGSYEQYF.

The CDR3 is CASSWTGTGDEQYF. Here the CDR3 DNA reads TGTGCCAGCAGTTGGACAGGGACCGGTGACGAGCAGTACTTC. This chain links TRBV27 with TRBJ2-7; 8 bases map to TRBD1. Germline assignment: CDR1 MNHEY and CDR2 SMNVEV (reference sequence). CDR3 size: 14 residues. With 4 bases clipped from V and 5 bases from J, the junction kept 7 bases outside the gene matches.

Concerning this clone itself: Other DNA sequences from this sample encode an identical CDR3 as well. The V gene is TRBV7-9, the J gene TRBJ1-2; 12 bases align to TRBD1. V lost 5 bases to trimming and J lost 7 bases; unmatched junction nucleotides: 5. This CDR3 spans 14 amino acids. Germline V lookup: CDR1 SEHNR, CDR2 FQNEAQ (reference sequence). The CDR3 sequence is CASSLGQGAVGYTF. The CDR3 coding sequence is TGTGCCAGCAGCCTGGGACAGGGGGCGGTTGGCTACACCTTC. The full variable domain, rest sourced from reference TRBV7-9 and TRBJ1-2, is DTGVSQNPRHKITKRGQNVTFRCDPISEHNRLYWYRQTLGQGPEFLTYFQNEAQLEKSRLLSDRFSAERPKGSFSTLEIQRTEQGDSAMYLCASSLGQGAVGYTFGSGTRLTVV.

The rearrangement joins TRBV19 to TRBJ1-1; 7 bases are shared with TRBD1. The J segment lost 4 bases and the V segment lost 5 bases, leaving 7 bases of the junction unmatched. The length of the CDR3 is 14 residues. Germline CDR1 is LNHDA and CDR2 is SQIVND (reference sequence). The CDR3 spells CASSLTGVGTEAFF. CDR3 nucleotides: TGTGCCAGTAGTTTAACAGGGGTTGGCACTGAAGCTTTCTTT.

This chain links TRBV5-1 with TRBJ2-1; 9 positions agree with TRBD2. The CDR3 is made up of 16 amino acids. Germline assignment: CDR1 SGHRS and CDR2 YFSETQ. Trimming took 0 bases from V and 4 from J; bases not matched to a gene: 5. The CDR3 nucleotides read TGCGCCAGCAGCTTGGTGGGAGCGGGGGGTTACAATGAGCAGTTCTTC. It translates to CASSLVGAGGYNEQFF.

This clone has just one count. V gene TRBV29-1 combines with J gene TRBJ2-5; D possibly uses TRBD1 or TRBD2 (5 bases each). This CDR3 region has 15 residues. Per germline, CDR1 SQVTM and CDR2 ANQGSEA. V was clipped by 5 bases and J by 4 bases, with 20 bases between them. In DNA form, the CDR3 reads TGCAGCGTTCTTGGGGGAATCCTGGCCCCAGAGACCCAGTACTTC. Amino acids: CSVLGGILAPETQYF.

V is TRBV7-9 and J is TRBJ2-7; 11 bases align to TRBD2. V shed 4 bases, J shed 6 bases, and the junction held 8 bases outside the gene matches. This CDR3 comprises 15 residues. CDR1 and CDR2 (germline): SEHNR, FQNEAQ (reference sequence). The CDR3, as DNA: TGTGCCAGCAGCTCGGGACTAGCGGATGGGGGCGAGCAGTACTTC. As protein: CASSSGLADGGEQYF.